These 30 T cell receptor beta chains share one sample of origin, sequenced in a study of beta chain features in type 1 diabetes. Sequencing targeted expressed TCRB transcripts, as all isolated RNA had been reverse transcribed. The table came from immunoSEQ multiplex PCR; TCRdb's copy has only in-frame clones and leaves some out. The repertoire consists of about 470,000 clones, with roughly 30% occurring once and the leading ten covering about 0.065%. The specimen sequenced was naive CD4+ T cells from blood. These TCRs come from a man younger than 30 in good health.

This clone was counted a single time. This rearrangement joins TRBV5-4 to TRBJ2-5, with 8 bases that match TRBD1. CDR1 is SGHNT, CDR2 YYREEE, per germline (reference sequence). This CDR3 region has 15 residues. The V segment lost 3 bases and the J segment 4 bases; nucleotides outside the gene matches: 8. The CDR3 is CASSSFADRGETQYF. DNA for the CDR3: TGTGCCAGCAGCTCATTTGCCGACAGGGGAGAGACCCAGTACTTC.

This chain uses TRBV30 with TRBJ1-3; D perhaps matches TRBD1 (5 bases). Germline V gene data show CDR1 as GTSNPN and CDR2 as SVGIG (reference sequence). Deletions cut 3 bases from V and 0 bases from J, with 18 bases between. This CDR3 contains 17 residues. The CDR3: CAWRRGRDVFSGNTIYF. In nucleotides, the CDR3 is TGTGCCTGGAGGCGCGGGAGGGACGTATTCTCTGGAAACACCATATATTTT. Variable domain in full (rest from reference TRBV30 and TRBJ1-3): SQTIHQWPATLVQPVGSPLSLECTVEGTSNPNLYWYRQAAGRGLQLLFYSVGIGQISSEVPQNLSASRPQDRQFILSSKKLLLSDSGFYLCAWRRGRDVFSGNTIYFGEGSWLTVV.

This clone was detected a few times. The chain employs TRBV23-1 and TRBJ2-2; D not certain. TRBV23-1 is an ORF, with its function uncertain. The CDR3 is 13 residues long. The V and J ends lost 0 bases and 6 bases respectively, with 5 bases between them. Here the CDR3 DNA reads TGCGCCAGCAGTCAATCGCTTGCCGGGGAGCTGTTTTTT. Translated, it gives CASSQSLAGELFF.

The chain has TRBV20-1 and TRBJ1-2; D is possibly TRBD1 (5 bases). CDR3 length equals 11 residues. V lost 7 bases to trimming and J lost 4 bases, with 10 bases between them. From germline, CDR1 is DFQATT and CDR2 SNEGSKA (reference sequence). The CDR3 loop reads CSVSGTYGYTF. DNA for the CDR3: TGCAGTGTTTCCGGGACCTATGGCTACACCTTC.

Worth noting for this clone: This sample also contains other DNA sequences that code for the same CDR3. V is TRBV29-1 and J is TRBJ2-7; D is unclear. There are 12 residues in the CDR3. Germline V gene data show CDR1 as SQVTM and CDR2 as ANQGSEA. The V end lost 4 bases, the J end lost 0 bases, and 7 bases lay between the germline ends. The CDR3 region is CSVGRSSYEQYF. In nucleotides, the CDR3 is TGCAGCGTTGGGAGAAGCTCCTACGAGCAGTACTTC.

This clone has more than one count but fewer than ten. This chain joins TRBV13 and TRBJ2-1, with D uncertain. V dropped 0 bases and J dropped 1 base, with 4 bases sitting between them. Germline V CDR1 and CDR2: PRHDT, FYEKMQ (reference sequence). CDR3 length equals 14 residues. In nucleotides, the CDR3 is TGTGCCAGCAGCTTAGGCCTATCCTACAATGAGCAGTTCTTC. Translating gives CASSLGLSYNEQFF.

This clone has a handful of counts. The chain carries TRBV18 and TRBJ2-7; D is possibly TRBD2 (5 bases). The CDR3 length is 15 residues. Deletions cut 0 bases from V and 9 bases from J, with 18 bases between. Per the germline V gene, CDR1 is KGHSH and CDR2 is LQKENI. In nucleotides, the CDR3 is TGTGCCAGCTCACCACCGGGTATAAGCGGCGTGGGGCAGTACTTC. This translates into CASSPPGISGVGQYF. The full variable domain, in which reference TRBV18 and TRBJ2-7 provide the parts outside the CDR3, is NAGVMQNPRHLVRRRGQEARLRCSPMKGHSHVYWYRQLPEEGLKFMVYLQKENIIDESGMPKERFSAEFPKEGPSILRIQQVVRGDSAAYFCASSPPGISGVGQYFGPGTRLTVT.

This clone was picked up a small number of times. The genes are TRBV5-8 and TRBJ2-1; possibly TRBD1 for D (6 bases). Germline loops: CDR1 SGHTS, CDR2 YDEGEE. The CDR3 spans 16 residues. V lost 4 bases and J 4 bases, leaving 18 bases between the germline ends. The chain's CDR3 is CASSATGPVGYNEQFF. The CDR3 DNA follows: TGTGCCAGCAGCGCCACAGGGCCGGTGGGGTACAATGAGCAGTTCTTC.

The V call is TRBV9, the J call TRBJ1-5, with TRBD1 matching over 8 bases. CDR1 and CDR2 from the germline V gene are SGDLS and YYNGEE. The ends lost 0 bases at V and 2 bases at J; junction bases unmatched: 1. The CDR3 sequence is 15 residues long. The CDR3 sequence: CASSVEDRGNQPQHF. DNA of the CDR3: TGTGCCAGCAGCGTAGAGGACAGGGGCAATCAGCCCCAGCATTTT.

This sequence joins TRBV9 and TRBJ2-5; 11 nucleotides agree with TRBD2. Germline assignment: CDR1 SGDLS and CDR2 YYNGEE. This CDR3 has 15 amino acids. V lost 1 base and J lost 4; bases outside the gene matches: 3. CDR3 amino acids: CASSVKTSGIETQYF. The CDR3 DNA is TGTGCCAGCAGCGTAAAGACTAGCGGGATAGAGACCCAGTACTTC.

This clone has just a few counts. CDR3 amino acids: CASSPWDRTYEQYF. The CDR3 DNA reads TGTGCCAGCAGCCCATGGGACAGAACCTACGAGCAGTACTTC. This chain connects TRBV14 to TRBJ2-7, with 7 bases aligning to TRBD1. V was pared by 4 bases and J by 2 bases, with 5 bases of the junction left unmatched. The CDR3 length is 14 residues. Germline V gives CDR1 SGHDN, CDR2 FVKESK.

The genes are TRBV4-3 and TRBJ1-4; D possibly corresponds to TRBD1 (6 bases). The V and J ends lost 0 bases and 14 bases respectively, with 16 bases between them. The germline gives CDR1 LGHNA, CDR2 YSLEER. CDR3 length: 14 amino acids. The CDR3 nucleotides read TGCGCCAGCAGCCAAGATGCCGGGGGGCGAAGGCTGTTTTTT. Protein sequence: CASSQDAGGRRLFF.

This clone was counted a few times. The chain carries TRBV30 and TRBJ2-7; tentatively, D is TRBD2 (6 bases). Germline V lookup: CDR1 GTSNPN, CDR2 SVGIG (reference sequence). V lost 3 bases and J lost 4, with 13 bases in between. The CDR3 runs 13 residues. The CDR3 loop is CAWSAGSQYEQYF. CDR3 nucleotide sequence: TGTGCCTGGAGCGCCGGGAGCCAGTACGAGCAGTACTTC.

The chain employs TRBV29-1 and TRBJ2-5; no reliable D call. Germline V lookup: CDR1 SQVTM, CDR2 ANQGSEA. This CDR3 spans 14 amino acids. The V and J ends lost 7 bases and 1 base respectively, with 16 bases between them. CDR3 coding DNA: TGCAGCGCTCCATATGGACGGATCCAAGAGACCCAGTACTTC. This sequence encodes CSAPYGRIQETQYF. The variable domain in full, with the rest retrieved from reference TRBV29-1 and TRBJ2-5, is SAVISQKPSRDICQRGTSLTIQCQVDSQVTMMFWYRQQPGQSLTLIATANQGSEATYESGFVIDKFPISRPNLTFSTLTVSNMSPEDSSIYLCSAPYGRIQETQYFGPGTRLLVL.

The chain carries TRBV5-1 and TRBJ2-7; D may be TRBD1 (6 bases). Germline CDR1 is SGHRS and CDR2 is YFSETQ. Trimming shortened V by 4 bases and J by 3 bases, and 8 bases separated the two germline ends. The CDR3 has 12 amino acids. CDR3 region: CASSGTHYEQYF. DNA of the CDR3: TGCGCCAGCAGCGGGACACACTACGAGCAGTACTTC. Together with reference TRBV5-1 and TRBJ2-7, the CDR3 gives the full variable domain: KAGVTQTPRYLIKTRGQQVTLSCSPISGHRSVSWYQQTPGQGLQFLFEYFSETQRNKGNFPGRFSGRQFSNSRSEMNVSTLELGDSALYLCASSGTHYEQYFGPGTRLTVT.

This clone came up a few times. This chain uses TRBV11-2 with TRBJ2-5; no firm D call. This CDR3 comprises 14 residues. Trimming shortened V by 2 bases and J by 4 bases, and 11 bases separated the two germline ends. Germline V lookup: CDR1 SGHAT, CDR2 FQNNGV. The CDR3 protein is CASSLIPGAETQYF. CDR3 nucleotide sequence: TGTGCCAGCAGCTTAATTCCGGGTGCAGAGACCCAGTACTTC.

The V call is TRBV7-6, the J call TRBJ2-7; the D gene is possibly TRBD1 (6 bases). The V gene lost 5 bases and the J gene lost 5 bases, with 10 bases spanning the gap. The V gene's germline CDR1 is SGHVS and CDR2 FNYEAQ. The CDR3 extends over 12 amino acids. The CDR3 loop reads CASSDRMDEQYF. DNA of the CDR3: TGTGCCAGCAGCGACAGGATGGACGAGCAGTACTTC.

The DNA of the CDR3 is TGTGCCAGCAGCTCAGGTTATAGCAATCAGCCCCAGCATTTT. This gives the protein CASSSGYSNQPQHF. The rearrangement links TRBV5-6 to TRBJ1-5; D unresolved. Per the germline V gene, CDR1 is SGHDT and CDR2 is YYEEEE. The CDR3 runs 14 residues. V was pared by 3 bases and J by 0 bases, with 7 bases between.

This clone was detected a few times. The chain recombines TRBV30 with TRBJ1-2, with 8 positions matching TRBD1. CDR3 size: 16 residues. The junction had 11 bases not matched to a gene; V was cut back by 1 base and J by 4 bases. Germline V gene data show CDR1 as GTSNPN and CDR2 as SVGIG (reference sequence). The CDR3 is CAWSGTGNEAGYGYTF. In DNA, the CDR3 is TGTGCCTGGAGTGGGACAGGGAATGAGGCTGGCTATGGCTACACCTTC.

The gene calls are TRBV7-2 and TRBJ2-1; 9 nucleotides match TRBD1. V was clipped by 5 bases and J by 7 bases; unmatched bases: 9. CDR3 length equals 15 residues. Germline V gene data show CDR1 as SGHTA and CDR2 as FQGNSA. The CDR3 DNA sequence: TGTGCCAGCAGCCGAGGGACAGGGAGACAGAATGAGCAGTTCTTC. It yields the protein CASSRGTGRQNEQFF.

This clone has just a few counts. This CDR3 reads CASSFRGTGFQETQYF. In nucleotides, the CDR3 is TGTGCCAGCAGCTTTCGGGGGACAGGGTTCCAAGAGACCCAGTACTTC. V is TRBV11-2 and J is TRBJ2-5; 9 nucleotides align to TRBD1. The CDR3 is 16 amino acids. Germline CDR1 reads SGHAT; CDR2 reads FQNNGV. V was pared by 3 bases and J by 1 base, with 6 bases of the junction left unmatched.

This chain links TRBV30 with TRBJ1-1, with D possibly matching TRBD1 (5 bases). Germline CDR1 reads GTSNPN; CDR2 reads SVGIG (reference sequence). With 0 bases removed from V and 5 bases from J, the gap between germline ends came to 13 bases. The CDR3 is made up of 14 amino acids. DNA of the CDR3: TGTGCCTGGAGTGTAGGAGGGTGGGGGACTGAAGCTTTCTTT. Its translation: CAWSVGGWGTEAFF.

This clone was found a few times. The genes are TRBV27 and TRBJ2-3; D not resolved. Between the trimmed V and J ends, which lost 3 bases and 0 bases, there was a span of 4 bases. CDR1 MNHEY and CDR2 SMNVEV come from the germline V gene (reference sequence). The CDR3 length is 13 residues. CDR3 DNA: TGTGCCAGCAGTTTTGTCAGCACAGATACGCAGTATTTT. Translation gives CASSFVSTDTQYF.

This clone has just a few counts. The chain combines TRBV7-9 with TRBJ2-5; D ambiguous. V lost 5 bases to trimming and J lost 5 bases, with 9 bases between them. The CDR3 has 12 amino acids. The V gene's germline CDR1 is SEHNR and CDR2 FQNEAQ (reference sequence). CDR3 DNA: TGTGCCAGCAGCCTTGAAATTGAGACCCAGTACTTC. Protein: CASSLEIETQYF.

This clone was seen a few times. The identical CDR3 is also encoded by other nucleotide sequences in the sample. This rearrangement joins TRBV30 to TRBJ2-1, with no clear D. The length of the CDR3 is 11 residues. Germline CDR1 reads GTSNPN; CDR2 reads SVGIG (reference sequence). Trimming shortened V by 0 bases and J by 7 bases, and 4 bases separated the two germline ends. CDR3 DNA sequence: TGTGCCTGGAGTGTTGGAAATGAGCAGTTCTTC. It is translated as CAWSVGNEQFF.

The chain couples TRBV13 to TRBJ1-2, with D possibly being TRBD1 (6 bases). CDR1 is PRHDT, CDR2 FYEKMQ, per germline (reference sequence). The CDR3 loop spans 14 amino acids. Trimming left V 6 bases short and J 7 bases short, with 18 bases between. The CDR3 sequence is CASRLSGQTFGYTF. CDR3 in DNA: TGTGCCAGCAGACTCTCCGGACAGACTTTTGGCTACACCTTC.

The chain recombines TRBV2 with TRBJ2-7; D is unclear. CDR1 and CDR2 from the germline V gene are SNHLY and FYNNEI. V was clipped by 6 bases and J by 2 bases, with 5 bases between them. This CDR3 is 11 amino acids long. The CDR3 spells CASRAPYEQYF. The CDR3 DNA sequence: TGTGCCAGCAGGGCCCCCTACGAGCAGTACTTC.

This chain connects TRBV29-1 to TRBJ1-5; D is possibly TRBD1 (6 bases). The V gene's germline CDR1 is SQVTM and CDR2 ANQGSEA. The CDR3 covers 13 residues. Trimming took 7 bases from V and 0 from J, leaving 10 bases between them. This CDR3 reads CSGWGHSNQPQHF. CDR3 DNA sequence: TGCAGCGGTTGGGGGCATAGCAATCAGCCCCAGCATTTT.

This clone turned up a few times. The CDR3 here is CSSRTSGSYGDEQFF. CDR3 bases: TGCAGCTCTAGGACTAGCGGGAGCTACGGGGATGAGCAGTTCTTC. The chain is built from TRBV29-1 and TRBJ2-1, with TRBD2 matching 13 bases. CDR1 is SQVTM and CDR2 is ANQGSEA in the germline V gene. The length of the CDR3 is 15 residues. The ends lost 8 bases at V and 8 bases at J; junction bases unmatched: 12.

The chain is built from TRBV15 and TRBJ2-4; D gene uncertain. Germline lookup yields CDR1 LNHNV and CDR2 YYDKDF (reference sequence). Trimming stripped 0 bases from V and 0 bases from J, with 15 bases between. The CDR3 covers 18 residues. The CDR3 region is CATSRDSSSAVAKNIQYF. CDR3 DNA sequence: TGTGCCACCAGCAGAGATTCGAGTTCTGCCGTAGCCAAAAACATTCAGTACTTC.